This is a list of T cell receptor beta chains from one sample in a study of cytomegalovirus exposure and HLA in healthy donors. Sequenced by immunoSEQ multiplex PCR; TCRdb stores in-frame clones only, minus some. The table has 300,000 to 350,000 clones, approximately 88% seen once. Sample: PBMCs. These receptors were obtained from a man younger than 40 in good health and CMV-seronegative. The CDR3 runs from the conserved cysteine through the conserved F or W. The order of the fields is V gene, D gene, clone size, J gene, CDR3 DNA, CDR3 protein. A D gene is named only where the DNA matches it firmly. Clone sizes are given selectively: once, few, many, or a class where the clone is expanded.

v_call: TRBV2; d_call: TRBD1; clone_size: .; j_call: TRBJ2-3; cdr3_nt: TGTGCCACCTCACCGACAGGGAGCAGAACAGATACGCAGTATTTT; cdr3_aa: CATSPTGSRTDTQYF
v_call: TRBV6-6; d_call: TRBD1; clone_size: .; j_call: TRBJ1-3; cdr3_nt: TGTGCCAGCAGTTACCTTACAGGGGGCAATGGAAACACCATATATTTT; cdr3_aa: CASSYLTGGNGNTIYF
v_call: TRBV7-7; d_call: TRBD2; clone_size: .; j_call: TRBJ2-1; cdr3_nt: TGTGCCAGCAGCTTAGCGGGTCTAGCGGGGGGGACCCATGAGCAGTTCTTC; cdr3_aa: CASSLAGLAGGTHEQFF
v_call: TRBV7-9; d_call: .; clone_size: .; j_call: TRBJ2-7; cdr3_nt: TGTGCCAGCAGCCCTCAGACAGGGAGGTCCGTCTACGAGCAGTACTTC; cdr3_aa: CASSPQTGRSVYEQYF
v_call: TRBV7-9; d_call: .; clone_size: .; j_call: TRBJ1-1; cdr3_nt: TGTGCCAGCAGCTTAGCGAACCGACAGTTATCAGGCACTGAAGCTTTCTTT; cdr3_aa: CASSLANRQLSGTEAFF
v_call: TRBV19; d_call: .; clone_size: .; j_call: TRBJ2-7; cdr3_nt: TGTGCCAGTAGCCCGATAGCGAGCTCCTACGAGCAGTACTTC; cdr3_aa: CASSPIASSYEQYF
v_call: TRBV5-4; d_call: TRBD1; clone_size: .; j_call: TRBJ1-6; cdr3_nt: TGTGCCAGCAGCTCCGGGACAGAGACGTCTGGTCGTTCACCCCTCCACTTT; cdr3_aa: CASSSGTETSGRSPLHF
v_call: TRBV4-2; d_call: TRBD2; clone_size: .; j_call: TRBJ2-3; cdr3_nt: TGTGCCAGCAGCCCTAGGGTAGCGGGGCCAGATACGCAGTATTTT; cdr3_aa: CASSPRVAGPDTQYF
v_call: TRBV6-1; d_call: .; clone_size: once; j_call: TRBJ2-1; cdr3_nt: TGTGCCAGCACTCCGGCGCACAGAAATGAGCAGTTCTTC; cdr3_aa: CASTPAHRNEQFF
v_call: TRBV9; d_call: .; clone_size: .; j_call: TRBJ2-1; cdr3_nt: TGTGCCAGCAGCGCCTCTTGGGGGGGGCGGGAGCAGTTCTTC; cdr3_aa: CASSASWGGREQFF
v_call: TRBV6-1; d_call: .; clone_size: .; j_call: TRBJ1-1; cdr3_nt: TGTGCCAGCCACCTCGGGTCTCTCTGGGCTGAAGCTTTCTTT; cdr3_aa: CASHLGSLWAEAFF
v_call: TRBV5-4; d_call: .; clone_size: .; j_call: TRBJ1-5; cdr3_nt: TGTGCCAGCAGCTTGGGGCCGAACAATCAGCCCCAGCATTTT; cdr3_aa: CASSLGPNNQPQHF
v_call: TRBV2; d_call: .; clone_size: .; j_call: TRBJ1-3; cdr3_nt: TGTGCCAGCATGCGACAGATCTCTGGAAACACCATATATTTT; cdr3_aa: CASMRQISGNTIYF
v_call: TRBV5-1; d_call: .; clone_size: .; j_call: TRBJ2-3; cdr3_nt: TGCGCCAGCAGCTTGGATCAGGGCGCAGATACGCAGTATTTT; cdr3_aa: CASSLDQGADTQYF
v_call: TRBV27; d_call: TRBD1; clone_size: .; j_call: TRBJ1-1; cdr3_nt: TGTGCCAGCAGTTTGGCCGGGACAGTGAACACTGAAGCTTTCTTT; cdr3_aa: CASSLAGTVNTEAFF
v_call: TRBV5-3; d_call: .; clone_size: few; j_call: TRBJ1-2; cdr3_nt: TGTGCCAGAAGCTGGATCCAGGTTGGCTACACCTTC; cdr3_aa: CARSWIQVGYTF
v_call: TRBV12-1; d_call: .; clone_size: .; j_call: TRBJ2-5; cdr3_nt: TGTGCCAGCAGCTTTAGCGGGGGGCAAGAGACCCAGTACTTC; cdr3_aa: CASSFSGGQETQYF
v_call: TRBV4-3; d_call: .; clone_size: .; j_call: TRBJ1-5; cdr3_nt: TGCGCCAGCAGCCAAGACCCCGGGAATAGCAATCAGCCCCAGCATTTT; cdr3_aa: CASSQDPGNSNQPQHF
v_call: TRBV7-2; d_call: .; clone_size: .; j_call: TRBJ1-2; cdr3_nt: TGTGCCAGCAGCTTAGACTATGCGAGTGGCTACACCTTC; cdr3_aa: CASSLDYASGYTF
v_call: TRBV19; d_call: TRBD1; clone_size: .; j_call: TRBJ2-1; cdr3_nt: TGTGCCAGTACCTCCGGGACAGGGCTTAATGAGCAGTTCTTC; cdr3_aa: CASTSGTGLNEQFF
v_call: TRBV7-9; d_call: .; clone_size: .; j_call: TRBJ2-7; cdr3_nt: TGTGCCAGCAGCTTAAATGTACTAGGGAAAAGCTCCTACGAGCAGTACTTC; cdr3_aa: CASSLNVLGKSSYEQYF
v_call: TRBV5-1; d_call: TRBD1; clone_size: .; j_call: TRBJ1-4; cdr3_nt: TGCGCCAGCAGCGAACTGGGACAGCCCCCGGAAAAACTGTTTTTT; cdr3_aa: CASSELGQPPEKLFF
v_call: TRBV10-3; d_call: .; clone_size: .; j_call: TRBJ1-2; cdr3_nt: TGTGCCATCAGTGCCACAGGAGACTATGGCTACACCTTC; cdr3_aa: CAISATGDYGYTF
v_call: TRBV2; d_call: TRBD2; clone_size: .; j_call: TRBJ2-3; cdr3_nt: TGTGCCAGCAGTGTTACTAGCGGAATCACAGATACGCAGTATTTT; cdr3_aa: CASSVTSGITDTQYF
v_call: TRBV29-1; d_call: TRBD1; clone_size: .; j_call: TRBJ2-7; cdr3_nt: TGCAGCGTTCAAGGACAGGGCTACGAGCAGTACTTC; cdr3_aa: CSVQGQGYEQYF
v_call: TRBV6-6; d_call: .; clone_size: .; j_call: TRBJ1-6; cdr3_nt: TGTGCCAGCAGTTACCAGGAATGGAATTCACCCCTCCACTTT; cdr3_aa: CASSYQEWNSPLHF
v_call: TRBV9; d_call: TRBD1; clone_size: .; j_call: TRBJ2-5; cdr3_nt: TGTGCCAGCAGCGTGGCCGGGACAGCGAATGTAGAGAACCAGTACTTC; cdr3_aa: CASSVAGTANVENQYF
v_call: TRBV5-4; d_call: .; clone_size: .; j_call: TRBJ2-7; cdr3_nt: TGTGCCAGCAGCTTGGACCCGGCGCAGGGGAAGTCATTAGGGCAGTACTTC; cdr3_aa: CASSLDPAQGKSLGQYF
v_call: TRBV5-1; d_call: .; clone_size: .; j_call: TRBJ1-2; cdr3_nt: TGCGCCAGCAGGCCGTCAATCAGGATAGGGACTTACTATGGCTACACCTTC; cdr3_aa: CASRPSIRIGTYYGYTF
v_call: TRBV15; d_call: .; clone_size: .; j_call: TRBJ1-1; cdr3_nt: TGTGCCACCAGCCTTCAGAGGCGGTCTGTGGGTAAAGCTTTCTTT; cdr3_aa: CATSLQRRSVGKAFF
v_call: TRBV11-2; d_call: .; clone_size: .; j_call: TRBJ2-7; cdr3_nt: TGTGCCAGCAGTCCGGGACAAGCCTACGAGCAGTACTTC; cdr3_aa: CASSPGQAYEQYF
v_call: TRBV5-1; d_call: TRBD1; clone_size: .; j_call: TRBJ1-6; cdr3_nt: TGCGCCAGCAGCAGAGGGGGCCTAGCTGATTCACCCCTCCACTTT; cdr3_aa: CASSRGGLADSPLHF
v_call: TRBV16; d_call: .; clone_size: few; j_call: TRBJ1-5; cdr3_nt: TGTGCCAGCAGCCCTCTGGGGACTGATCAGCCCCAGCATTTT; cdr3_aa: CASSPLGTDQPQHF
v_call: TRBV6-1; d_call: TRBD2; clone_size: .; j_call: TRBJ2-1; cdr3_nt: TGTGCCAGCAGTGTATTAGCGGGGGTATTCAATGAGCAGTTCTTC; cdr3_aa: CASSVLAGVFNEQFF
v_call: TRBV5-1; d_call: .; clone_size: once; j_call: TRBJ2-7; cdr3_nt: TGCGCCAGCAGCTTGACGAACAGCCCCTACGAGCAGTACTTC; cdr3_aa: CASSLTNSPYEQYF
v_call: TRBV19; d_call: .; clone_size: .; j_call: TRBJ1-2; cdr3_nt: TGTGCCAGTAGTATAGGAACGGGAACTAACTATGGCTACACCTTC; cdr3_aa: CASSIGTGTNYGYTF
v_call: TRBV2; d_call: TRBD1; clone_size: .; j_call: TRBJ2-2; cdr3_nt: TGTGCCAGCAGGGACAGGGCGAACACCGGGGAGCTGTTTTTT; cdr3_aa: CASRDRANTGELFF
v_call: TRBV4-1; d_call: .; clone_size: .; j_call: TRBJ2-7; cdr3_nt: TGCGCCAGCAGCCAGCCGGGACTGATTAAATACGAGCAGTACTTC; cdr3_aa: CASSQPGLIKYEQYF
v_call: TRBV11-2; d_call: TRBD1; clone_size: .; j_call: TRBJ1-4; cdr3_nt: TGTGCCAGCAGCTTCGGGACAGGGGGCCTAAAACTGTTTTTT; cdr3_aa: CASSFGTGGLKLFF
v_call: TRBV5-8; d_call: TRBD1; clone_size: .; j_call: TRBJ2-5; cdr3_nt: TGTGCCAGCAGCCCGGGACAGGGGGCTGAGACCCAGTACTTC; cdr3_aa: CASSPGQGAETQYF
v_call: TRBV2; d_call: .; clone_size: .; j_call: TRBJ1-5; cdr3_nt: TGTGCCAGCAGTGAACCTCGTACTTATAGCAATCAGCCCCAGCATTTT; cdr3_aa: CASSEPRTYSNQPQHF
v_call: TRBV5-1; d_call: .; clone_size: .; j_call: TRBJ2-1; cdr3_nt: TGCGCCAGCAGCTTGCATCGGGGTGGCTCCTACAATGAGCAGTTCTTC; cdr3_aa: CASSLHRGGSYNEQFF
v_call: TRBV7-2; d_call: TRBD1; clone_size: .; j_call: TRBJ1-2; cdr3_nt: TGTGCCAGCAGCAAAGATCGGTACAGGGGAATTGGCTACACCTTC; cdr3_aa: CASSKDRYRGIGYTF
v_call: TRBV5-4; d_call: TRBD1; clone_size: .; j_call: TRBJ2-7; cdr3_nt: TGTGCCAGCAGCTATCAGGGGGCAACCTACGAGCAGTACTTC; cdr3_aa: CASSYQGATYEQYF
v_call: TRBV9; d_call: TRBD2; clone_size: .; j_call: TRBJ2-5; cdr3_nt: TGTGCCAGCAGCGTTCCTAGCGGGGGATCAAACTACCAAGAGACCCAGTACTTC; cdr3_aa: CASSVPSGGSNYQETQYF
v_call: TRBV6-5; d_call: .; clone_size: .; j_call: TRBJ1-2; cdr3_nt: TGTGCCAGCGCCAATTCCGGGACAAACTATGGCTACACCTTC; cdr3_aa: CASANSGTNYGYTF